The subject of this entry is one TCR beta chain. No antigen is known for it. The record has no base qualities; no much larger clone is one base away. The CDR3, cysteine through phenylalanine, is 15 amino acids long. Only the CDR3 DNA is retained, 45 bases long and in frame from the first base. Sequences SGHRS (CDR1) and YFSETQ (CDR2) are obtained from the germline V gene. V is pared back by 0 bases and J by 7 bases, with 11 bases lying between the germline termini. The time point label, as the study defines it: baseline before first vaccination. The vaccinee samples were drawn from two UK trials, COV001 and COV002, one of which was a single-blind randomized controlled phase 2/3 trial testing AZD1222 (ChAdOx1 nCoV-19) in healthy adults. Trial participant PBMC samples were collected at day 0 and day 28 after the second dose for TCRbeta chain sequencing. This specimen comes from a study of T cell responses to AZD1222 COVID-19 vaccine (dated by TCRdb to the early 2020s). Background on the whole study: AZD1222 recipients given second doses at about 4 weeks or at about 12 weeks were pooled, since spike-specific TCR depth and breadth were not found to differ between the two schedules. A total of 233 trial participants underwent TCR sequencing, of whom 207 had received two doses of AZD1222 and some 26 had received two doses of the MenACWY control vaccine. Trial participants were enrolled by age into 18-55, 56-69 and 70-plus year subgroups, with about 150, 28 and 57 TCR-sequenced participants respectively. Study-level results and caveats: Because no day 14 peak-response samples were available, the repertoires could be characterized only after the peak T cell response. A significant rise in spike-specific TCR breadth and depth was observed after two AZD1222 doses relative to day 0 and relative to MenACWY recipients. Reportedly, close to half of the unique spike-specific TCRs recognized epitopes lying outside the regions that are mutated in the B.1.351 and B.1.1.7 variants. CD4 TCRs associated with the vaccine covered the entire spike protein, and the dominant responses were in regions 160-218 and 743-854. Most participants were white British and females outnumbered males, and the authors suggested that clonal diversity may have been underestimated. In the small 56-69-year group, the increase in depth fell short of significance, most likely because of low power. Only a handful of AZD1222 recipients were SARS-CoV-2 seropositive at baseline, limiting conclusions about previously exposed vaccinees.

The CDR3 regions of human TCRbeta chains were analyzed by immunosequencing. The original methods were these. TCRs in the repertoires were compared against a reference library of SARS-CoV-2-specific TCRs that had been generated with the MIRA antigen-specificity platform. Breadth meant the fraction of unique TCRs that were SARS-CoV-2-associated, whereas depth meant the fraction of total T cells that were SARS-CoV-2-associated. Using the MIRA data, each spike-specific TCR was assigned both to the spike region to which the TCR was reactive and to a CD4 or CD8 class. Log10-transformed breadth and depth values were compared by one-way ANOVA with Sidak's multiple comparisons tests. The table comes from immuneACCESS by way of TCRdb, which keeps in-frame sequences with V and J called. Part of the clones is missing from these tables; in studies checked, under half for an unresolved V gene and the rest for unknown reasons. The V and J calls and the clone size are those of that table, but D and trimming were determined from the DNA. Present in this sample are 130,000 or so clones, approximately 85% of which were seen just once. 9.4% of the sample goes to the ten largest clones.

The sequence came from an adult in good health. The chain is assembled from TRBV5-1 and TRBJ1-6, with the D gene not confidently named. Specimen: peripheral blood, collected on day 0 of AZD1222 vaccination. The CDR3 in this case is CASSLEQVGNSPLHF. The DNA reads as follows: TGCGCCAGCAGCTTGGAGCAGGTGGGAAATTCACCCCTCCACTTT.